Sequencing of this TCR beta chain was carried out in a study of cytotoxic CD8 clonotypes in ibrutinib-treated CLL. Sequencing used immunoSEQ multiplex PCR; TCRdb keeps in-frame clones, though not all of them. The sample shows hundreds of thousands of clones, about 64% of them seen only once. This receptor was identified in a human donor with chronic lymphocytic leukemia. Sample: PBMCs, taken after 36 months of ibrutinib treatment.

CDR3 nucleotide sequence: TGTGCCAGCAGTCCCAGACAGGGTCGGCAGTACTTC. It specifies CASSPRQGRQYF. The chain is built from TRBV27 and TRBJ2-7, with 7 bases identical to TRBD1. Losses at the gene ends were 5 bases for V and 9 bases for J; bases not matched to a gene: 7. CDR3 length equals 12 residues. CDR1 and CDR2 (germline): MNHEY, SMNVEV (reference sequence).